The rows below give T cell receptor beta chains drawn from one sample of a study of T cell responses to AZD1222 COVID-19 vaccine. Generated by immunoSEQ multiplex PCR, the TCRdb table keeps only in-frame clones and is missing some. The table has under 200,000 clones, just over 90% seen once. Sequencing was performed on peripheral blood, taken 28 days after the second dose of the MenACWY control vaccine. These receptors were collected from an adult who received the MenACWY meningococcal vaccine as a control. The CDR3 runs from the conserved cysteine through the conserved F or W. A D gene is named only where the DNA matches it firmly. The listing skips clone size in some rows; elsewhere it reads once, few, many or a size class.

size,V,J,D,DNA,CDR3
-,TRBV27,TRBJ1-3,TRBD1,TGTGCCAGCAGTCCGAGGGACAGGGTAATCTCTGGAAACACCATATATTTT,CASSPRDRVISGNTIYF
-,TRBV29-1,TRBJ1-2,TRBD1,TGCAGCGCACTCGCCGGGACAGGGGGCCAAGGCTACACCTTC,CSALAGTGGQGYTF
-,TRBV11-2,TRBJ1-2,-,TGTGCCAGCAGCTTGGCCACTTTTAACTATGGCTACACCTTC,CASSLATFNYGYTF
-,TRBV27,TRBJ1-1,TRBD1,TGTGCCAGCAAGAGACAGGGGGCCACTGAAGCTTTCTTT,CASKRQGATEAFF
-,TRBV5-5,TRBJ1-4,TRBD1,TGTGCCAGCAGCTTAGGGACAGGGTCGAATGAAAAACTGTTTTTT,CASSLGTGSNEKLFF
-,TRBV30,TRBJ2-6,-,TGTGCCTGGAGCCCACTCCCCGCAGGGGTCATCTCTGGGGCCAACGTCCTGACTTTC,CAWSPLPAGVISGANVLTF
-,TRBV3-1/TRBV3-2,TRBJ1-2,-,TGTGCCAGCAGCCCTCAAGGGGGAGGCTACACCTTC,CASSPQGGGYTF
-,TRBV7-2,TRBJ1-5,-,TGTGCCAGCAGCTTAAACGGGCTCGATCAGCCCCAGCATTTT,CASSLNGLDQPQHF
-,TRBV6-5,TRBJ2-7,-,TGTGCCAGTGGGGGGCCCGCGGGCGAGCAGTACTTC,CASGGPAGEQYF
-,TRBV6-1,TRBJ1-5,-,TGTGCCAGCAGTGATTACAGGGACAATCAGCCCCAGCATTTT,CASSDYRDNQPQHF
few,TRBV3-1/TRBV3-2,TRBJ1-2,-,TGTGCCAGCACCCAGAGGGTGGGAGCCTATGGCTACACCTTC,CASTQRVGAYGYTF
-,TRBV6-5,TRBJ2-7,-,TGTGCCAGCAGTCAAAGGGGCCTTTGGGACGAGCAGTACTTC,CASSQRGLWDEQYF
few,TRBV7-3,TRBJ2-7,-,TGTGCCAGCAGCCCTGGGGGGGCGTCCTACGAGCAGTACTTC,CASSPGGASYEQYF
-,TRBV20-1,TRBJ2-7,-,TGCAGTGCTAGTGGACTTAGCTCCTACGAGCAGTACTTC,CSASGLSSYEQYF
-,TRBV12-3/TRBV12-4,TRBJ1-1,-,TGTGCCAGCAGTTGGGGAGGGGTCACTGAAGCTTTCTTT,CASSWGGVTEAFF
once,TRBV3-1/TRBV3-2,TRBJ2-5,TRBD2,TGTGCCAGCAGCCAGAGACTAGCGGTTCAAGAGACCCAGTACTTC,CASSQRLAVQETQYF
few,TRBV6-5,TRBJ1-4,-,TGTGCCAGCAACCGAGAGGGAGCAACTAATGAAAAACTGTTTTTT,CASNREGATNEKLFF
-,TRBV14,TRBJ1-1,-,TGTGCCAGCAGCCTCGGCGTGGGGGGCGACGTCTTT,CASSLGVGGDVF
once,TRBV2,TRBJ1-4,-,TGTGCCAGCAGTCAAGACAGGACAAGGGGAAAACTGTTTTTT,CASSQDRTRGKLFF
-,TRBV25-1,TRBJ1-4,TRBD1,TGTGCCAGCAGCGGGACAGGACCCAATGAAAAACTGTTTTTT,CASSGTGPNEKLFF
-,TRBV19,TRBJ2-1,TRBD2,TGTGCCAGTCCGCCTCCGGGACTAGCGGGAGGGAATTTGAATGAGCAGTTCTTC,CASPPPGLAGGNLNEQFF
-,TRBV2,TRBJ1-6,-,TGTGCCAGCAGTGACGTAGGAGAAATTGGGTCACCCCTCCACTTT,CASSDVGEIGSPLHF
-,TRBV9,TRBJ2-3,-,TGTGCCAGCAGCGAAGAGCGGAGTGGCACAGATACGCAGTATTTT,CASSEERSGTDTQYF
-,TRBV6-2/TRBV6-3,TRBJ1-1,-,TGTGCCAGCAGTGAGAACACTGAAGCTTTCTTT,CASSENTEAFF
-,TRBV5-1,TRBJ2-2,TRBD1,TGCGCCAGCCAGGGGGCGACAGGGGACACCGGGGAGCTGTTTTTT,CASQGATGDTGELFF
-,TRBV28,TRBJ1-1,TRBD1,TGTGCCAGCGTTCCCGCCGGGACAGTCAAAGACACTGAAGCTTTCTTT,CASVPAGTVKDTEAFF
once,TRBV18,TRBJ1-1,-,TGTGCCAGCTCACCCACGGGCACTGAAGCTTTCTTT,CASSPTGTEAFF
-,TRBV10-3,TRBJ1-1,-,TGTGCCACCTCTTTGAAGGAAGACTATGAAGCTTTCTTT,CATSLKEDYEAFF
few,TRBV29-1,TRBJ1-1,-,TGCAGCGTTGCGACGAGCTGGAACACTGAAGCTTTCTTT,CSVATSWNTEAFF
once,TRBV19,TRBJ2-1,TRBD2,TGTGCCAGTGGGGGAAGCGGGGTCTACAATGAGCAGTTCTTC,CASGGSGVYNEQFF
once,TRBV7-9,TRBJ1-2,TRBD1,TGTGCCAGCAGCTTAAGGGACAGCCTCCTTTATGGCTACACCTTC,CASSLRDSLLYGYTF
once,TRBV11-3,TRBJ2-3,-,TGTGCCAGCAGCCCAGACAGCACAGATACGCAGTATTTT,CASSPDSTDTQYF
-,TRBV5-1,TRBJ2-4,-,TGCGCCAGCAGCTTGGAGGGGCCGGGGGTCAAAAACATTCAGTACTTC,CASSLEGPGVKNIQYF
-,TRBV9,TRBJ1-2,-,TGTGCCAGCAGTCCGATGGGAGCCGGCTATGGCTACACCTTC,CASSPMGAGYGYTF
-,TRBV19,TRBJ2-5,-,TGTGCCAGTAGGCCGGGGGACAGACCTCAAGAGACCCAGTACTTC,CASRPGDRPQETQYF
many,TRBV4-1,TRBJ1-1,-,TGCGCCAGCCGCGGGACATTACGGAACACTGAAGCTTTCTTT,CASRGTLRNTEAFF
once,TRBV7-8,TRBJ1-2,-,TGTGCCAGCAGCCCCGGAAGGGGCTATGGCTACACCTTC,CASSPGRGYGYTF
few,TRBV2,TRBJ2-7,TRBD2,TGTGCCAGCAGCGCAACCGGGACTAGCTACGAGCAGTACTTC,CASSATGTSYEQYF
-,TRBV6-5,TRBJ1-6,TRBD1,TGTGCCAGCATCCTACAACAGGGGTCACCCCTCCACTTT,CASILQQGSPLHF
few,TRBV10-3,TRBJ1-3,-,TGTGCCATCAGCTATTCAACCGACTCTGGAAACACCATATATTTT,CAISYSTDSGNTIYF
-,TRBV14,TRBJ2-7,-,TGTGCCAGCAGCTACGGCTTTTTGGGGCAGTACTTC,CASSYGFLGQYF
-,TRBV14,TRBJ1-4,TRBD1,TGTGCCAGCAGCTTGACAGGGTTGGGGGAAAAACTGTTTTTT,CASSLTGLGEKLFF
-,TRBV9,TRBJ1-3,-,TGTGCCAGCAGCGTCGGTGGTGGGATCTCTGGAAACACCATATATTTT,CASSVGGGISGNTIYF
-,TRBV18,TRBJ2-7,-,TGTGCCAGCTCACCAGCTTTGGAGGGCGAGCAGTACTTC,CASSPALEGEQYF
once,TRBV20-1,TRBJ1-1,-,TGCAGTGCTAGTATTGTCGGGTGGGACACTGAAGCTTTCTTT,CSASIVGWDTEAFF
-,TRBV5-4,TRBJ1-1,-,TGTGCCAGCAGCTTGGTAGCGACGGTCAACACTGAAGCTTTCTTT,CASSLVATVNTEAFF
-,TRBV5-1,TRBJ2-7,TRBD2,TGCGCCAGCAGCTCCCGCCTAGCGGGAGGCCCTTCCGAGCAGTACTTC,CASSSRLAGGPSEQYF
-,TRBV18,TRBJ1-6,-,TGTGCCAGCTCACCGGCCGGATCCTATAATTCACCCCTCCACTTT,CASSPAGSYNSPLHF
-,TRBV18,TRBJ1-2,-,TGTGCCAGCTCACGAAGGGCGATGACGGGAGGGAACTATGGCTACACCTTC,CASSRRAMTGGNYGYTF
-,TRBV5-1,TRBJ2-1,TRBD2,TGCGCCAGCAGCCACCCGGGACTAGCGGGAGGGCCCGTATACAATGAGCAGTTCTTC,CASSHPGLAGGPVYNEQFF